These 8 T cell receptor beta chains were all obtained from the same sample, sequenced in a study of blood T cell repertoires in COVID-19. The assay was immunoSEQ multiplex PCR, and TCRdb's table has in-frame clones only and misses some. The sample shows around 250,000 clones, about 87% of them seen only once. Input material: peripheral blood. The receptors stem from a woman in her 70s with COVID-19, enrolled during active disease.

The V call is TRBV30, the J call TRBJ2-7, with unresolved D. This CDR3 is built from 11 residues. The germline V and J ends were trimmed by 4 bases and 5 bases, with 9 bases remaining between them. Looked up from germline, CDR1 is GTSNPN and CDR2 is SVGIG (reference sequence). CDR3 DNA sequence: TGTGCCTGGACTCGAGGCCACGAGCAGTACTTC. Encoded protein: CAWTRGHEQYF.

The genes are TRBV18 and TRBJ1-1; D is unresolved. The germline CDR1 and CDR2 sequences are KGHSH and LQKENI. V dropped 6 bases and J dropped 4 bases, with 9 bases sitting between them. The CDR3 spans 12 residues. In nucleotides, the CDR3 is TGTGCCAGCTCCCCGGCAGGCACTGAAGCTTTCTTT. Residues: CASSPAGTEAFF.

The rearrangement joins TRBV24-1 to TRBJ1-3, with D hard to call. Trimming took off 8 bases at V and 4 bases at J, with 11 bases between the two ends. This CDR3 is 13 amino acids long. Germline lookup yields CDR1 KGHDR and CDR2 SFDVKD. CDR3 region: CATIGVRGNTIYF. CDR3 DNA: TGTGCCACCATCGGGGTGAGGGGAAACACCATATATTTT.

This clone appeared a single time. The chain recombines TRBV19 with TRBJ1-5; 8 bases match TRBD1. CDR1 and CDR2 (germline): LNHDA, SQIVND (reference sequence). With 5 bases clipped from V and 4 bases from J, the junction kept 7 bases outside the gene matches. CDR3 length: 15 amino acids. This CDR3 reads CASSWGGQGNQPQHF. As DNA, the CDR3 is TGTGCCAGTAGTTGGGGAGGACAGGGAAATCAGCCCCAGCATTTT.

This chain connects TRBV12-3 or TRBV12-4 to TRBJ1-5, with D hard to call. This CDR3 is built from 13 residues. With 8 bases removed from V and 6 bases from J, the gap between germline ends came to 14 bases. Here the CDR3 reads CASAISTPQPQHF. The CDR3 DNA reads TGTGCCAGCGCCATTTCTACCCCTCAGCCCCAGCATTTT.

V gene TRBV27 combines with J gene TRBJ2-4; D gene ambiguous. Per the germline V gene, CDR1 is MNHEY and CDR2 is SMNVEV (reference sequence). This CDR3 has 13 amino acids. Deletions cut 2 bases from V and 8 bases from J, with 10 bases between. For the CDR3, the DNA is TGTGCCAGCAGTTTAGGGCGTGATTACATTCAGTACTTC. It codes for CASSLGRDYIQYF.

The chain recombines TRBV3-1 (or the pseudogene TRBV3-2) with TRBJ2-3; TRBD2 matches at 8 bases. The V gene's germline CDR1 is LGHDT and CDR2 YNNKEL (reference sequence). J was trimmed by 5 bases and V by 0 bases; bases with no gene match: 16. The CDR3 contains 19 residues. CDR3 protein: CASSQDKRLAGHLGDTQYF. CDR3 DNA: TGTGCCAGCAGCCAAGATAAGCGGCTAGCGGGTCATCTAGGAGATACGCAGTATTTT.

The chain employs TRBV19 and TRBJ1-1; TRBD1 is a possible D gene (5 bases). V was pared by 8 bases and J by 0 bases, with 13 bases between. CDR1 LNHDA and CDR2 SQIVND come from the germline V gene (reference sequence). The CDR3 is 14 amino acids. The DNA of the CDR3 is TGTGCCAGTCATCGAAGGGGAATGAACACTGAAGCTTTCTTT. Translating gives CASHRRGMNTEAFF.